These 28 T cell receptor beta chains originate from one sample sequenced in a study of graft-versus-host responses after intestinal transplantation. The table came from immunoSEQ multiplex PCR; TCRdb's copy has only in-frame clones and leaves some out. The repertoire holds some 110,000 clones, with approximately 93% as singletons. Their cognate antigens are unknown. Source: unstimulated CD8+ T cells sorted from spleen or lymph node cells, taken before transplant. The receptors originated from a human donor who was the organ donor for an intestinal transplant.

The rearrangement links TRBV2 to TRBJ2-7; no definite D call. The CDR3 covers 14 residues. Germline CDR1 and CDR2: SNHLY and FYNNEI. V was trimmed by 4 bases and J by 4 bases, leaving 14 bases between them. The CDR3 nucleotides read TGTGCCAGCAGTGCAGTAGGCCGGTGGTACGAGCAGTACTTC. Amino acids: CASSAVGRWYEQYF.

This clone has only one observation. The chain uses TRBV5-4 and TRBJ2-7, with D maybe TRBD2 (6 bases). The V and J ends lost 5 bases and 3 bases respectively, with 18 bases between them. Germline values: CDR1 SGHNT, CDR2 YYREEE (reference sequence). This CDR3 has 15 residues. CDR3 residues: CASRPDGGAYYEQYF. The CDR3 DNA sequence: TGTGCCAGCAGACCTGACGGGGGAGCGTACTACGAGCAGTACTTC.

V and J are TRBV7-9 and TRBJ1-2, with 10 bases matching TRBD1. Germline lookup yields CDR1 SEHNR and CDR2 FQNEAQ (reference sequence). The CDR3 loop spans 17 amino acids. V shed 5 bases, J shed 3 bases, and the junction held 12 bases outside the gene matches. CDR3 nucleotides: TGTGCCAGCAGCCCACCCGGGACAGGGGTTTTAGACTATGGCTACACCTTC. Encoded protein: CASSPPGTGVLDYGYTF. The variable domain in full, completed from reference TRBV7-9 and TRBJ1-2, reads DTGVSQNPRHKITKRGQNVTFRCDPISEHNRLYWYRQTLGQGPEFLTYFQNEAQLEKSRLLSDRFSAERPKGSFSTLEIQRTEQGDSAMYLCASSPPGTGVLDYGYTFGSGTRLTVV.

CDR3 nucleotide sequence: TGTGCCAGCAGTTTATTGACAGGGGGAGTAGGGAGCACTGAAGCTTTCTTT. Residues: CASSLLTGGVGSTEAFF. V gene TRBV27 combines with J gene TRBJ1-1; TRBD1 agrees at 9 bases. The CDR3 contains 17 residues. V shed 1 base, J shed 4 bases, and the junction held 10 bases outside the gene matches. Per germline, CDR1 MNHEY and CDR2 SMNVEV (reference sequence).

V gene TRBV6-1 combines with J gene TRBJ2-1, with D perhaps TRBD1 (5 bases). The germline V gene has CDR1 MNHNS and CDR2 SASEGT. The CDR3 totals 15 residues. Trimming cost V 11 bases and J 1 base, with 18 bases left between them. The CDR3, as DNA: TGTGCCGGAGTGGGTACAGGAGTGTCCTACAATGAGCAGTTCTTC. It translates to CAGVGTGVSYNEQFF.

The rearrangement joins TRBV11-2 to TRBJ2-5, with a possible D match to TRBD2 (6 bases). Trimming removed 5 bases from V and 4 bases from J, with 14 bases in between. The CDR3 is 14 amino acids. From germline, CDR1 is SGHAT and CDR2 FQNNGV. This CDR3 reads CASSPSRGRETQYF. The CDR3 coding sequence is TGTGCCAGCAGCCCGTCTCGGGGGAGAGAGACCCAGTACTTC.

V usage is TRBV4-2 and J usage is TRBJ2-5; D ambiguous. The J call could be wrong; TRBJ2-7 is a better fit for the DNA end. The germline V gene encodes CDR1 LGHNA and CDR2 YNFKEQ. The CDR3 consists of 14 residues. The CDR3 DNA is TGTGCCAGCAGCCAAGAAATAGCCGCCTACGAGCAGTACTTC. Encoded protein: CASSQEIAAYEQYF.

The chain combines TRBV5-1 with TRBJ2-2; 9 positions match TRBD1. The V gene end was trimmed by 3 bases and the J gene end by 5 bases; junction bases not matched to a gene: 8. CDR1 is SGHRS and CDR2 is YFSETQ in the germline V gene. The CDR3 covers 16 residues. DNA of the CDR3: TGCGCCAGCAGCTCGAGGACGGGACAGGGAACCGGGGAGCTGTTTTTT. Its translation is CASSSRTGQGTGELFF.

This chain links TRBV5-1 with TRBJ2-7, with no clear D. This CDR3 has 13 residues. Between the trimmed V and J ends, which lost 4 bases and 0 bases, there was a span of 8 bases. Germline lookup yields CDR1 SGHRS and CDR2 YFSETQ. The CDR3 reads CASSPISSYEQYF. Here the CDR3 DNA reads TGCGCCAGCAGCCCGATAAGCTCCTACGAGCAGTACTTC.

The chain uses TRBV11-3 and TRBJ2-7; no firm D call. This CDR3 has 13 amino acids. CDR1 is SGHNT, CDR2 YENEEA, per germline. Trimming removed 1 base from V and 3 bases from J, with 7 bases in between. CDR3 loop: CASSLGAGYEQYF. In DNA form, the CDR3 reads TGTGCCAGCAGCTTAGGAGCAGGCTACGAGCAGTACTTC.

The CDR3 sequence: CASSFGTGGVEAFF. DNA for the CDR3: TGTGCCAGCAGCTTCGGGACAGGGGGCGTTGAAGCTTTCTTT. The chain carries TRBV5-4 and TRBJ1-1; 12 positions agree with TRBD1. V gave up 2 bases and J gave up 7 bases; unmatched junction bases: 3. The length of the CDR3 is 14 residues. CDR1 and CDR2 from the germline V gene are SGHNT and YYREEE (reference sequence).

The rearrangement links TRBV28 to TRBJ1-6; D is perhaps TRBD1 (6 bases). Trimming stripped 4 bases from V and 4 bases from J, with 26 bases between. Germline V gene lookup returns CDR1 MDHEN and CDR2 SYDVKM. The CDR3 is 20 residues long. CDR3 loop: CASSSIIGQFRPHYNSPLHF. The DNA for the CDR3 is TGTGCCAGCAGTTCGATTATAGGACAGTTCCGCCCACATTATAATTCACCCCTCCACTTT. Based on the CDR3 plus reference TRBV28 and TRBJ1-6, the full variable domain is DVKVTQSSRYLVKRTGEKVFLECVQDMDHENMFWYRQDPGLGLRLIYFSYDVKMKEKGDIPEGYSVSREKKERFSLILESASTNQTSMYLCASSSIIGQFRPHYNSPLHFGNGTRLTVT.

V is TRBV25-1 and J is TRBJ2-1; D is undetermined. Germline CDR1 and CDR2: MGHDK and SYGVNS. V lost 0 bases to trimming and J lost 8 bases, with 11 bases between them. This CDR3 is 14 amino acids long. CDR3 sequence (DNA): TGTGCCAGCAGTGAATATTCTGTGGTCGATGAGCAGTTCTTC. It codes for CASSEYSVVDEQFF.

The rearrangement joins TRBV11-2 to TRBJ2-7, with D maybe TRBD1 (6 bases). CDR3 size: 14 residues. The V and J ends lost 5 bases and 2 bases respectively, with 13 bases between them. The germline V gene encodes CDR1 SGHAT and CDR2 FQNNGV. CDR3 coding DNA: TGTGCCAGCAGCGGGGAAGCAGGGGCCTACGAGCAGTACTTC. It specifies CASSGEAGAYEQYF.

The rearrangement links TRBV6-5 to TRBJ2-1, with D perhaps TRBD1 (5 bases). The CDR3 covers 14 residues. Germline V CDR1 and CDR2: MNHEY, SVGAGI. V was clipped by 6 bases and J by 7 bases, with 16 bases between them. Here the CDR3 DNA reads TGTGCCAGCAGCCCGGACACGACACGGAATGAGCAGTTCTTC. Translated: CASSPDTTRNEQFF.

J is TRBJ2-3 and V is TRBV25-1, with a tentative D call TRBD2 (6 bases). The CDR3 has 13 amino acids. V lost 5 bases and J 4 bases, leaving 10 bases between the germline ends. CDR1 is MGHDK, CDR2 SYGVNS, per germline. The CDR3 nucleotides are TGTGCCAGCAGTAACGGGAGCCCAGATACGCAGTATTTT. Protein product: CASSNGSPDTQYF.

The chain joins TRBV6-1 to TRBJ1-5; a weak D match, TRBD1 (6 bases). Germline values: CDR1 MNHNS, CDR2 SASEGT. Between the trimmed V and J ends, which lost 6 bases and 8 bases, there was a span of 20 bases. CDR3 length equals 15 residues. Here the CDR3 reads CASSRTVEGREPQHF. CDR3 nucleotides: TGTGCCAGCAGCCGGACAGTGGAGGGGAGGGAGCCCCAGCATTTT.

This clone was observed once. The chain employs TRBV28 and TRBJ2-7; 7 nucleotides align to TRBD1. V was pared by 7 bases and J by 2 bases, with 5 bases of the junction left unmatched. This CDR3 comprises 13 residues. CDR1 is MDHEN and CDR2 is SYDVKM in the germline V gene. The CDR3 DNA reads TGTGCCAGCAACAACAGGGGCCCCTACGAGCAGTACTTC. This gives the protein CASNNRGPYEQYF.

The rearrangement joins TRBV19 to TRBJ2-1, with 13 bases aligning to TRBD2. The germline V gene encodes CDR1 LNHDA and CDR2 SQIVND (reference sequence). The junction had 6 bases not matched to a gene; V was cut back by 6 bases and J by 7 bases. The CDR3 runs to 15 residues. CDR3 protein: CASSQGLAGWNEQFF. CDR3 DNA sequence: TGTGCCAGTAGCCAGGGACTAGCGGGGTGGAATGAGCAGTTCTTC.

The chain recombines TRBV2 with TRBJ2-2; weak D call: TRBD2 (6 bases). CDR1 is SNHLY, CDR2 FYNNEI, per germline. The V gene lost 8 bases and the J gene lost 4 bases, with 20 bases spanning the gap. The CDR3 contains 16 residues. CDR3 sequence: CASSLVGSGSTGELFF. CDR3 nucleotides: TGTGCCAGCTCGTTGGTGGGTAGCGGCTCCACCGGGGAGCTGTTTTTT.

The rearrangement links TRBV10-3 to TRBJ1-1; D is perhaps TRBD1 (5 bases). Germline V gene data show CDR1 as ENHRY and CDR2 as SYGVKD. The CDR3 extends over 16 amino acids. V lost 0 bases and J lost 0, with 11 bases in between. The CDR3 DNA follows: TGTGCCATCAGTGAGTCGGCAGGGCTGATGAACACTGAAGCTTTCTTT. This gives the protein CAISESAGLMNTEAFF.

The rearrangement uses TRBV9 and TRBJ2-2; D perhaps matches TRBD1 (5 bases). CDR1 and CDR2 from the germline V gene are SGDLS and YYNGEE. Trimming removed 0 bases at V and 6 bases at J, with 9 bases between. The CDR3 has 14 residues. CDR3 nucleotides: TGTGCCAGCAGCGTAGGGTCAGGGCCCGGGGAGCTGTTTTTT. It codes for CASSVGSGPGELFF.

The V call is TRBV4-1, the J call TRBJ2-7; 8 nucleotides agree with TRBD2. V lost 0 bases and J lost 5; bases outside the gene matches: 3. This CDR3 is 14 amino acids long. Germline-derived CDR1 and CDR2 are MGHRA and YSYEKL. CDR3 nucleotides: TGCGCCAGCAGCCAAGATCCGGGAGGGAACGAGCAGTACTTC. Protein sequence: CASSQDPGGNEQYF.

The chain joins TRBV2 to TRBJ1-1; D is possibly TRBD1 (6 bases). The length of the CDR3 is 12 residues. Trimming shortened V by 4 bases and J by 5 bases, and 8 bases separated the two germline ends. CDR1 and CDR2 from the germline V gene are SNHLY and FYNNEI. Here the CDR3 reads CASSVRGTEAFF. CDR3 sequence (DNA): TGTGCCAGCAGTGTGAGGGGGACTGAAGCTTTCTTT.

This rearrangement joins TRBV29-1 to TRBJ1-1; D not resolved. The CDR3 covers 13 residues. V was clipped by 6 bases and J by 5 bases, with 16 bases between them. Germline lookup yields CDR1 SQVTM and CDR2 ANQGSEA. The CDR3 DNA is TGCAGCGTCGGACGGGCGGGAGGGACTGAAGCTTTCTTT. It is translated as CSVGRAGGTEAFF. The full variable domain, completed using reference TRBV29-1 and TRBJ1-1, is SAVISQKPSRDICQRGTSLTIQCQVDSQVTMMFWYRQQPGQSLTLIATANQGSEATYESGFVIDKFPISRPNLTFSTLTVSNMSPEDSSIYLCSVGRAGGTEAFFGQGTRLTVV.

This clone was seen once. The V and J genes are TRBV28 and TRBJ2-7; the D gene could be TRBD1 or TRBD2 (8 bases each). Per the germline V gene, CDR1 is MDHEN and CDR2 is SYDVKM. V lost 5 bases to trimming and J lost 2 bases, with 28 bases between them. CDR3 length equals 19 residues. In nucleotides, the CDR3 is TGTGCCAGCAGTACCTCGGACAGGGTAATAGCGGGATTCCCCTACGAGCAGTACTTC. Translating gives CASSTSDRVIAGFPYEQYF.

The chain carries TRBV4-3 and TRBJ2-5; D gene uncertain. There are 15 residues in the CDR3. Germline V gives CDR1 LGHNA, CDR2 YSLEER. The ends were cut back, 0 bases at V and 5 bases at J, with 13 bases in the middle. CDR3: CASSQDRIGEETQYF. The CDR3 region has the DNA TGCGCCAGCAGCCAAGATAGAATAGGAGAGGAGACCCAGTACTTC.

CDR3 in DNA: TGTGCCAGCAGCTTAGGGACAGGGAACACCGGGGAGCTGTTTTTT. Translation: CASSLGTGNTGELFF. The chain employs TRBV7-8 and TRBJ2-2; 7 bases are a match to TRBD1. The CDR3 sequence is 15 residues long. The germline V gene has CDR1 SGHVS and CDR2 FQNEAQ. J lost 1 base, V lost 1 base, and 0 bases had no gene match. The full variable domain, rest sourced from reference TRBV7-8 and TRBJ2-2, is GAGVSQSPRYKVAKRGQDVALRCDPISGHVSLFWYQQALGQGPEFLTYFQNEAQLDKSGLPSDRFFAERPEGSVSTLKIQRTQQEDSAVYLCASSLGTGNTGELFFGEGSRLTVL.